The rows below give T cell receptor beta chains drawn from one sample of a study of T-cell memory formation after mild COVID-19. TCRdb re-derived calls from the 5' RACE reads in MiXCR, one entry per CDR3 protein. The sample holds about 350,000 distinct CDR3 sequences, roughly an eighth seen once. Sequencing input: PBMCs or a T cell subset sorted from them (not recorded which). These receptors all come from a man between 18 and 29 years old who had mild COVID-19 (a few samples of this study predate the infection). Cell type and time point are not known. CDR3s include the opening cysteine and the closing phenylalanine or tryptophan. D genes are given only for firm matches. Only some rows state a clone size, as once, few, many or a class for expanded clones.

v_gene: TRBV7-8; d_gene: TRBD2; j_gene: TRBJ2-3; abundance: many; CDR3aa: CASSLARGGGTDTQYF; CDR3nt: TGTGCCAGCAGCTTAGCCCGCGGGGGGGGCACAGATACGCAGTATTTT
v_gene: TRBV5-1; d_gene: .; j_gene: TRBJ2-5; abundance: many; CDR3aa: CASSLVGVRETQYF; CDR3nt: TGCGCCAGCAGCTTGGTGGGGGTTCGAGAGACCCAGTACTTC
v_gene: TRBV12-5; d_gene: .; j_gene: TRBJ2-7; abundance: few; CDR3aa: CASGLGRRYEQYF; CDR3nt: TGTGCTAGTGGCCTCGGGAGAAGGTACGAGCAGTACTTC
v_gene: TRBV11-2; d_gene: .; j_gene: TRBJ1-6; abundance: many; CDR3aa: CASSLADSPLHF; CDR3nt: TGTGCCAGCAGCTTAGCGGATTCACCCCTCCACTTT
v_gene: TRBV5-1; d_gene: .; j_gene: TRBJ2-4; abundance: .; CDR3aa: CASSLDGWAKNIQYF; CDR3nt: TGCGCCAGCAGCTTGGATGGGTGGGCCAAAAACATTCAGTACTTC
v_gene: TRBV10-3; d_gene: .; j_gene: TRBJ1-2; abundance: many; CDR3aa: CAIRGALNYGYTF; CDR3nt: TGTGCCATCAGAGGGGCCCTGAACTATGGCTACACCTTC
v_gene: TRBV5-1; d_gene: .; j_gene: TRBJ1-2; abundance: .; CDR3aa: CASSNIPRDGYTF; CDR3nt: TGCGCCAGCAGCAACATCCCTCGGGATGGCTACACCTTC
v_gene: TRBV4-2; d_gene: TRBD1; j_gene: TRBJ2-2; abundance: few; CDR3aa: CASSHAPGQGRTGELFF; CDR3nt: TGTGCCAGCAGTCACGCTCCGGGACAGGGTCGGACCGGGGAGCTGTTTTTT
v_gene: TRBV20-1; d_gene: TRBD1; j_gene: TRBJ2-7; abundance: .; CDR3aa: CSARGVGQGPYEQYF; CDR3nt: TGCAGTGCTAGAGGTGTGGGACAGGGGCCCTACGAGCAGTACTTC
v_gene: TRBV24-1; d_gene: .; j_gene: TRBJ2-1; abundance: many; CDR3aa: CATSDGSYSYNEQFF; CDR3nt: TGTGCCACCAGTGACGGCAGCTACTCCTACAATGAGCAGTTCTTC
v_gene: TRBV29-1; d_gene: .; j_gene: TRBJ2-7; abundance: few; CDR3aa: CSVRGTYEQYF; CDR3nt: TGCAGCGTTCGCGGCACCTACGAGCAGTACTTC
v_gene: TRBV24-1; d_gene: .; j_gene: TRBJ2-1; abundance: few; CDR3aa: CATSDRNEQFF; CDR3nt: TGTGCCACCAGTGACCGCAATGAGCAGTTCTTC
v_gene: TRBV7-2; d_gene: TRBD1; j_gene: TRBJ2-7; abundance: few; CDR3aa: CASSLGRVGTGPSDEQYF; CDR3nt: TGTGCCAGCAGCCTAGGGAGAGTCGGGACAGGGCCAAGCGACGAGCAGTACTTC
v_gene: TRBV24-1; d_gene: .; j_gene: TRBJ1-6; abundance: .; CDR3aa: CATSDFRGAPLHF; CDR3nt: TGTGCCACCAGTGATTTCCGAGGGGCACCCCTCCACTTT
v_gene: TRBV12-3/TRBV12-4; d_gene: .; j_gene: TRBJ1-5; abundance: .; CDR3aa: CASSARQLGQPQHF; CDR3nt: TGTGCCAGCAGTGCTCGACAGCTGGGTCAGCCCCAGCATTTT
v_gene: TRBV20-1; d_gene: .; j_gene: TRBJ2-2; abundance: .; CDR3aa: CSARRGGGELFF; CDR3nt: TGCAGTGCCAGGCGAGGGGGCGGGGAGCTGTTTTTT
v_gene: TRBV3-1; d_gene: TRBD1; j_gene: TRBJ1-1; abundance: .; CDR3aa: CASSQWGQENTEAFF; CDR3nt: TGTGCCAGCAGCCAGTGGGGACAGGAGAACACTGAAGCTTTCTTT
v_gene: TRBV6-6; d_gene: .; j_gene: TRBJ2-7; abundance: .; CDR3aa: CASSPIGGVYEQYF; CDR3nt: TGTGCCAGCAGTCCCATTGGGGGAGTTTACGAGCAGTACTTC
v_gene: TRBV15; d_gene: TRBD2; j_gene: TRBJ2-3; abundance: .; CDR3aa: CATSSPIAGVTDTQYF; CDR3nt: TGTGCCACCAGCAGTCCGATAGCGGGGGTGACAGATACGCAGTATTTT
v_gene: TRBV7-6; d_gene: .; j_gene: TRBJ2-7; abundance: few; CDR3aa: CASSLASNSEQYF; CDR3nt: TGTGCCAGCAGCTTAGCCTCGAACTCCGAGCAGTACTTC
v_gene: TRBV18; d_gene: TRBD1; j_gene: TRBJ1-1; abundance: .; CDR3aa: CASSPPNRGAIATEAFF; CDR3nt: TGTGCCAGCTCACCACCTAACAGGGGCGCGATTGCCACTGAAGCTTTCTTT
v_gene: TRBV7-3; d_gene: .; j_gene: TRBJ2-2; abundance: .; CDR3aa: CASSLTGRGHTGELFF; CDR3nt: TGTGCCAGCAGCTTAACGGGCCGGGGGCACACCGGGGAGCTGTTTTTT
v_gene: TRBV10-1; d_gene: .; j_gene: TRBJ2-1; abundance: .; CDR3aa: CASSENLEDEQFF; CDR3nt: TGCGCCAGCAGTGAGAATTTGGAGGATGAGCAGTTCTTC
v_gene: TRBV14; d_gene: .; j_gene: TRBJ1-2; abundance: few; CDR3aa: CASSQDQQYGYTF; CDR3nt: TGTGCCAGCAGCCAAGATCAACAGTATGGCTACACCTTC
v_gene: TRBV12-3/TRBV12-4; d_gene: TRBD1; j_gene: TRBJ1-2; abundance: few; CDR3aa: CASSFWGQGLGGYTF; CDR3nt: TGTGCCAGCAGTTTCTGGGGACAGGGGTTAGGGGGCTACACCTTC
v_gene: TRBV19; d_gene: .; j_gene: TRBJ1-5; abundance: .; CDR3aa: CASSISVAEPSNQPQHF; CDR3nt: TGTGCCAGTAGTATTTCGGTGGCAGAGCCCAGCAATCAGCCCCAGCATTTT
v_gene: TRBV6-5; d_gene: .; j_gene: TRBJ2-1; abundance: many; CDR3aa: CASRWGSYNEQFF; CDR3nt: TGTGCCAGCAGATGGGGCTCCTACAATGAGCAGTTCTTC
v_gene: TRBV10-2; d_gene: .; j_gene: TRBJ1-5; abundance: .; CDR3aa: CASSESHLNQPQHF; CDR3nt: TGCGCCAGCAGTGAGAGTCACCTTAATCAGCCCCAGCATTTT
v_gene: TRBV11-1; d_gene: .; j_gene: TRBJ2-6; abundance: .; CDR3aa: CASSSLLDSYSGANVLTF; CDR3nt: TGTGCCAGCAGCTCCCTTCTGGACAGCTACTCTGGGGCCAACGTCCTGACTTTC
v_gene: TRBV20-1; d_gene: .; j_gene: TRBJ2-3; abundance: many; CDR3aa: CSANGGGPDTQYF; CDR3nt: TGCAGTGCAAACGGGGGCGGGCCAGATACGCAGTATTTT
v_gene: TRBV6-5; d_gene: TRBD1; j_gene: TRBJ1-2; abundance: many; CDR3aa: CASQGDKGGYTF; CDR3nt: TGTGCCAGCCAGGGGGACAAAGGCGGCTACACCTTC
v_gene: TRBV5-4; d_gene: .; j_gene: TRBJ1-4; abundance: many; CDR3aa: CASSSRSRGNEKLFF; CDR3nt: TGTGCCAGCAGCTCCCGGAGTAGGGGAAATGAAAAACTGTTTTTT
v_gene: TRBV24-1; d_gene: .; j_gene: TRBJ2-5; abundance: few; CDR3aa: CATSDLLQGWETQYF; CDR3nt: TGTGCCACCAGTGATTTGCTGCAGGGTTGGGAGACCCAGTACTTC
v_gene: TRBV7-8; d_gene: .; j_gene: TRBJ1-1; abundance: .; CDR3aa: CASSRLLGEAFF; CDR3nt: TGTGCCAGCAGCCGCCTCCTCGGGGAAGCTTTCTTT
v_gene: TRBV5-4; d_gene: TRBD2; j_gene: TRBJ2-5; abundance: many; CDR3aa: CASSADGLAVSGETQYF; CDR3nt: TGTGCCAGCAGCGCGGATGGACTAGCGGTTTCAGGAGAGACCCAGTACTTC
v_gene: TRBV5-8; d_gene: TRBD1; j_gene: TRBJ2-5; abundance: .; CDR3aa: CASSSAGTADQETQYF; CDR3nt: TGTGCCAGCAGCTCAGCCGGGACAGCGGACCAAGAGACCCAGTACTTC
v_gene: TRBV2; d_gene: .; j_gene: TRBJ2-3; abundance: few; CDR3aa: CASSLLGVDSDTQYF; CDR3nt: TGTGCCAGCAGCCTACTAGGGGTGGACTCAGATACGCAGTATTTT
v_gene: TRBV4-1; d_gene: TRBD1; j_gene: TRBJ1-5; abundance: .; CDR3aa: CASSQGATGVSNQPQHF; CDR3nt: TGCGCCAGCAGCCAAGGAGCGACAGGGGTCAGCAATCAGCCCCAGCATTTT
v_gene: TRBV4-1; d_gene: .; j_gene: TRBJ2-1; abundance: .; CDR3aa: CASSPRDGYNEQFF; CDR3nt: TGCGCCAGCAGCCCCCGGGACGGCTACAATGAGCAGTTCTTC
v_gene: TRBV3-1; d_gene: TRBD1; j_gene: TRBJ2-7; abundance: few; CDR3aa: CASSHLGGGQGASYEQYF; CDR3nt: TGTGCCAGCAGCCACCTCGGTGGGGGACAGGGGGCCTCTTACGAGCAGTACTTC
v_gene: TRBV25-1; d_gene: TRBD2; j_gene: TRBJ2-7; abundance: .; CDR3aa: CASSESGGRTYEQYF; CDR3nt: TGTGCCAGCAGTGAGAGCGGGGGGCGAACTTACGAGCAGTACTTC
v_gene: TRBV7-2; d_gene: .; j_gene: TRBJ2-3; abundance: many; CDR3aa: CASSLGVRPPPESDTQYF; CDR3nt: TGTGCCAGCAGCTTGGGGGTGCGGCCTCCCCCGGAATCCGATACGCAGTATTTT
v_gene: TRBV2; d_gene: .; j_gene: TRBJ2-3; abundance: .; CDR3aa: CASRDQGDTQYF; CDR3nt: TGTGCCAGCAGGGATCAGGGCGATACGCAGTATTTT
v_gene: TRBV7-9; d_gene: .; j_gene: TRBJ2-2; abundance: few; CDR3aa: CASSPSRWELFF; CDR3nt: TGTGCCAGCAGCCCAAGCCGTTGGGAGCTGTTTTTT
v_gene: TRBV5-1; d_gene: TRBD2; j_gene: TRBJ2-1; abundance: .; CDR3aa: CASSPGVGRAEQFF; CDR3nt: TGCGCCAGCAGCCCGGGGGTGGGGAGGGCTGAGCAGTTCTTC
v_gene: TRBV25-1; d_gene: .; j_gene: TRBJ2-7; abundance: few; CDR3aa: CASSELMGDDYEQYF; CDR3nt: TGTGCCAGCAGTGAATTAATGGGGGACGACTACGAGCAGTACTTC
v_gene: TRBV14; d_gene: .; j_gene: TRBJ2-1; abundance: few; CDR3aa: CASSHSPRDPEQFF; CDR3nt: TGTGCCAGCAGCCACAGCCCCCGGGACCCCGAGCAGTTCTTC